This passage covers 20 T cell receptor beta chains from one sample sequenced in a study of blood T cell repertoires in COVID-19. Measured with immunoSEQ multiplex PCR; TCRdb has only the in-frame clones, and not every one. The sample gives about 200,000 clones, over 75% of which show up once; 2.5% to 3.5% is in the top ten. The specimen sequenced was peripheral blood. These receptors originate from a woman of 80 years or more with active or convalescent COVID-19.

The chain uses TRBV15 and TRBJ1-1; 9 nucleotides align to TRBD1. V lost 2 bases to trimming and J lost 3 bases; unmatched junction nucleotides: 10. The CDR3 runs to 17 residues. Germline values: CDR1 LNHNV, CDR2 YYDKDF (reference sequence). The CDR3 nucleotides are TGTGCCACCAGCAGAACCCAGGGACAGGGATGGGACACTGAAGCTTTCTTT. It encodes CATSRTQGQGWDTEAFF.

V is TRBV4-2 and J is TRBJ2-2; possible D gene TRBD2, 5 bases. V lost 3 bases and J 3 bases, leaving 5 bases between the germline ends. Germline V gene lookup returns CDR1 LGHNA and CDR2 YNFKEQ. The CDR3 has 13 residues. This chain's CDR3 is CASSQRDTGELFF. DNA of the CDR3: TGTGCCAGCAGCCAGAGGGACACCGGGGAGCTGTTTTTT.

The rearrangement uses TRBV5-1 and TRBJ2-3; the D gene is possibly TRBD2 (7 bases). Looked up from germline, CDR1 is SGHRS and CDR2 is YFSETQ. CDR3 length: 15 residues. Trimming removed 5 bases from V and 4 bases from J, with 17 bases in between. CDR3 bases: TGCGCCAGCAGGCTACTGGGCGGGGGCCCAGATACGCAGTATTTT. Its protein is CASRLLGGGPDTQYF.

This rearrangement joins TRBV7-9 to TRBJ2-5, with 8 positions matching TRBD1. With V trimmed by 4 bases and J by 4 bases, 5 bases remained unmatched. The germline V gene has CDR1 SEHNR and CDR2 FQNEAQ (reference sequence). The CDR3 is 14 amino acids. CDR3 loop: CASSWQGAGETQYF. CDR3 in DNA: TGTGCCAGCAGCTGGCAGGGGGCAGGAGAGACCCAGTACTTC.

The chain is built from TRBV7-2 and TRBJ1-4, with a weak D call TRBD1 (6 bases). Germline V gene data show CDR1 as SGHTA and CDR2 as FQGNSA. The CDR3 runs to 13 residues. V lost 5 bases, J lost 8 bases, and 12 bases lay in between. The CDR3 loop is CASSQWGGEKLFF. The DNA of the CDR3 is TGTGCCAGCAGCCAATGGGGGGGCGAAAAACTGTTTTTT.

This clone was observed a handful of times. The chain couples TRBV7-2 to TRBJ2-5; perhaps TRBD1 as D (6 bases). Trimming cost V 0 bases and J 6 bases, with 14 bases left between them. The CDR3 totals 15 residues. Per germline, CDR1 SGHTA and CDR2 FQGNSA. The DNA of the CDR3 is TGTGCCAGCAGCTTAGCCGGGACACCGGGAAAGACCCAGTACTTC. Translated: CASSLAGTPGKTQYF.

CDR3 residues: CSGTSGGETQYF. The CDR3 coding sequence is TGCAGCGGGACTAGCGGGGGAGAGACCCAGTACTTC. This chain links TRBV29-1 with TRBJ2-5; TRBD2 matches 13 bases. This CDR3 region has 12 residues. J lost 4 bases, V lost 7 bases, and 0 bases had no gene match. Germline loops: CDR1 SQVTM, CDR2 ANQGSEA.

The chain recombines TRBV3-1 (or the pseudogene TRBV3-2) with TRBJ2-1; tentatively, D is TRBD2 (5 bases). There are 12 residues in the CDR3. CDR1 LGHDT and CDR2 YNNKEL come from the germline V gene (reference sequence). Trimming removed 4 bases at V and 7 bases at J, with 8 bases between. This CDR3 is CASSPAANEQFF. CDR3 DNA: TGTGCCAGCAGCCCAGCGGCAAATGAGCAGTTCTTC.

The gene calls are TRBV9 and TRBJ2-7, with D maybe TRBD2 (6 bases). This CDR3 is built from 14 residues. Germline V gene data show CDR1 as SGDLS and CDR2 as YYNGEE. V lost 4 bases, J lost 2 bases, and 13 bases lay in between. The CDR3 DNA reads TGTGCCAGCAGCCCCGGGACTCAACCCTACGAGCAGTACTTC. Protein sequence: CASSPGTQPYEQYF.

The rearrangement uses TRBV4-1 and TRBJ1-4, with a tentative D call TRBD1 (6 bases). Germline V gene data show CDR1 as MGHRA and CDR2 as YSYEKL. Trimming cost V 1 base and J 3 bases, with 6 bases left between them. There are 14 residues in the CDR3. CDR3 DNA sequence: TGCGCCAGCAGCCAAGGGACAGCTAATGAAAAACTGTTTTTT. It encodes CASSQGTANEKLFF.

This chain uses TRBV13 with TRBJ2-7, with TRBD2 matching over 12 bases. The CDR3 totals 15 residues. Germline loops: CDR1 PRHDT, CDR2 FYEKMQ (reference sequence). After removal of 5 bases from V and 5 bases from J, the junction contained 7 bases not matched to a gene. In DNA form, the CDR3 reads TGTGCCAGCAGCAGGGGGACTAGCGGGTTCGACGAGCAGTACTTC. Its translation is CASSRGTSGFDEQYF.

V and J are TRBV2 and TRBJ2-7; D uncertain. V lost 9 bases and J lost 2, with 14 bases in between. The length of the CDR3 is 13 residues. CDR1 SNHLY and CDR2 FYNNEI come from the germline V gene. The CDR3 DNA sequence: TGTGCCAGTAACCCAGGTGTTCCCTACGAGCAGTACTTC. Its translation is CASNPGVPYEQYF.

J is TRBJ2-1 and V is TRBV7-3; no clear D. Trimming removed 2 bases from V and 10 bases from J, with 12 bases in between. This CDR3 is 13 amino acids long. From germline, CDR1 is SGHTA and CDR2 FQGTGA. Here the CDR3 reads CASSLLGGTEQFF. The CDR3 coding sequence is TGTGCCAGCAGCTTATTAGGCGGAACAGAGCAGTTCTTC.

This chain links TRBV6-2 or TRBV6-3 with TRBJ2-7, with 7 nucleotides matching TRBD1. The V and J ends lost 5 bases and 3 bases, in that order; junction bases with no gene match: 7. Looked up from germline, CDR1 is MNHEY and CDR2 is SVGEGT. This CDR3 is 14 amino acids long. This CDR3 is CASSQTGWFYEQYF. CDR3 nucleotide sequence: TGTGCCAGCAGTCAGACAGGGTGGTTCTACGAGCAGTACTTC.

J is TRBJ2-7 and V is TRBV7-2; TRBD2 might be the D (7 bases). The CDR3 covers 15 residues. Per germline, CDR1 SGHTA and CDR2 FQGNSA. Trimming shortened V by 5 bases and J by 1 base, and 15 bases separated the two germline ends. CDR3 amino acids: CASSGGGPRSYEQYF. DNA for the CDR3: TGTGCCAGCAGCGGGGGGGGCCCACGTTCCTACGAGCAGTACTTC.

This sequence joins TRBV7-6 and TRBJ2-2, with D uncertain. The CDR3 is 17 amino acids. Trimming took off 1 base at V and 0 bases at J, with 12 bases between the two ends. The V gene's germline CDR1 is SGHVS and CDR2 FNYEAQ. Here the CDR3 reads CASSLERIAPNTGELFF. Here the CDR3 DNA reads TGTGCCAGCAGCTTAGAGAGAATAGCTCCGAACACCGGGGAGCTGTTTTTT.

CDR3 sequence (DNA): TGTGCCAGTAGTATCGGACAGGGGGTACAGCCCCAGCATTTT. Encoded protein: CASSIGQGVQPQHF. The rearrangement links TRBV19 to TRBJ1-5; 10 nucleotides agree with TRBD1. Trimming removed 3 bases from V and 7 bases from J; junction bases left unmatched: 3. This CDR3 region has 14 residues. CDR1 is LNHDA and CDR2 is SQIVND in the germline V gene (reference sequence).

With regard to this clone: At the DNA level, this CDR3 is encoded by other sequences in the same sample as well. The V and J genes are TRBV12-3 or TRBV12-4 and TRBJ2-7, with D possibly matching TRBD1 (5 bases). CDR3 length equals 11 residues. V dropped 8 bases and J dropped 5 bases, with 10 bases sitting between them. The DNA for the CDR3 is TGTGCCAGCCGGCTGGGGCACGAGCAGTACTTC. It translates to CASRLGHEQYF.

The chain is built from TRBV6-2 or TRBV6-3 and TRBJ2-1; a possible D gene is TRBD2 (5 bases). CDR3 length: 15 amino acids. Trimming left V 5 bases short and J 7 bases short, with 18 bases between. Germline-derived CDR1 and CDR2 are MNHEY and SVGEGT. The CDR3 region is CASSPQRFPGNEQFF. In nucleotides, the CDR3 is TGTGCCAGCAGTCCCCAACGCTTCCCGGGGAATGAGCAGTTCTTC.

This clone has a handful of counts. The chain is built from TRBV30 and TRBJ1-1; tentative D call: TRBD1 (6 bases). V lost 0 bases and J 8 bases, leaving 10 bases between the germline ends. The germline CDR1 and CDR2 sequences are GTSNPN and SVGIG (reference sequence). This CDR3 contains 12 residues. In DNA, the CDR3 is TGTGCCTGGAGTGTCGGGACATTAGAAGCTTTCTTT. Its translation is CAWSVGTLEAFF.